This TCR beta chain was observed in a study of PD-L1 blockade in urothelial cancer (dated by TCRdb to the late 2010s). As for the study more broadly: Therapy was started in the mid-2010s for all patients, and atezolizumab 1,200 mg was administered intravenously every 3 weeks. Blood samples were analyzed 3 weeks after the start of treatment (second dose) and 6 weeks after the start of treatment. An exploratory multi-omic analysis was conducted of the somatic, immune and clinical correlates of response to PD-L1 blockade with atezolizumab in urothelial cancer. Durable clinical benefit meant progression-free survival longer than 6 months, and TCR features were also tested against progression-free and overall survival. Pretreatment tumor samples and matched peripheral blood, collected serially before and after atezolizumab treatment, underwent TCR sequencing. In the same patients, whole exome sequencing and RNA sequencing of pretreatment tumors were performed in addition to TCR sequencing. An ECOG performance status of 0 or 1 was recorded for the patients, and 0 to 3 prior chemotherapy regimens had been received by the patients. Several patients achieved durable clinical benefit and some 20 did not. Blood samples yielded a median of around 130,000 T cells and roughly 80,000 unique TCRs, with median clonality approximately 0.08. Approximately 29 patients had pretreatment blood TCR-seq, roughly 24 had at least one posttreatment blood collection, and roughly 24 had tumor TCR-seq. Twenty-five of 29 patients were males with bladder-origin urothelial cancer, and about two thirds of the roughly 30 reported a prior smoking history.

General findings and caveats noted by the study authors: Patients with durable benefit showed greater expansion of tumor-associated TCR clones in peripheral blood 3 weeks after starting treatment (n of about 20, p = 0.022). A pretreatment peripheral blood TCR clonality below the median was linked to improved progression-free and overall survival. Small sample size (n ≈ 28) and many exploratory analyses mean the results are intended to be hypothesis-generating.

Synthetic TCR analog templates were spiked into each PCR so that absolute template abundance could be estimated from read counts. TCRbeta CDR3 regions were amplified from genomic DNA with bias-controlled V and J gene primers using the immunoSEQ assay. Sequencing of rearranged TCRbeta segments was done at approximately 20X coverage. The authors' pipeline ran thus. Sequencing errors were corrected by clustering and CDR3s were annotated against IMGT to assign V, D and J genes. Only productive TCRbeta rearrangements were used in downstream analyses, excluding out-of-frame or stop-codon sequences. Clonality was calculated as one minus the Shannon entropy normalized by the log of the number of unique productive sequences. Clones differing between time points or between blood and tumor were identified by Fisher's exact test with Benjamini-Hochberg correction at adjusted p below 0.01. Imported from immuneACCESS, the table was reduced by TCRdb to in-frame sequences with V and J called. These copies leave out some clones; in studies compared against another copy, an unresolved V gene accounts for under half, and the cause of the remainder is not known. The V and J calls and clone size were taken over from that table, and D and trimming were inferred from the DNA. This sample has about 49,000 clones in its table, and 75% to 85% of those were observed once. The ten largest account for 10% of the sample.

CDR3 length: 18 amino acids, cysteine to phenylalanine. This entry keeps only the CDR3 DNA: 54 bases, framed from base 1. V is pruned by 3 bases and J by 0 bases, leaving 9 bases of the junction without a gene match. Per the germline V gene, SGHRS is the CDR1 and YFSETQ is the CDR2. Concerning this clone itself: Its antigen is currently not known. No much larger clone is present one base from it, and per-base qualities are unavailable.

Explained via the paper, the time point label denotes: pretreatment peripheral blood. A cohort of about 31 patients with locally advanced or metastatic urothelial carcinoma, treated at Memorial Sloan Kettering on a trial protocol, was included. Peripheral blood mononuclear cells were collected pretreatment and during treatment, with between 1 and 8 total time points obtained per patient. The Qiagen DNeasy Blood extraction kit was used to purify genomic DNA from total PBMCs and from tumor samples. PBMCs were collected pretreatment and during treatment, and were isolated and stored as previously described.

Specimen: PBMCs, collected around atezolizumab (anti-PD-L1) treatment. The rearranged segments are TRBV5-1 and TRBJ2-1; 10 nucleotides in the junction match TRBD2. The sequence was collected from a man aged 65 to 79 with urothelial cancer. The nucleotides read TGCGCCAGCAGCTCCCCGGGACTAGCGCCGAGCTCCTACAATGAGCAGTTCTTC. Translated, this gives CASSSPGLAPSSYNEQFF.